Listed below are T cell receptor beta chains from one sample, sequenced in a study of tumor-infiltrating lymphocytes in primary liver carcinoma. TCRdb reprocessed the multiplex PCR reads with MiXCR, giving one entry per CDR3 protein. Of about 54,000 distinct CDR3 sequences in the sample, about 70% were seen once. Sample: liver tumor tissue from sampling region 2. These receptors all stem from a man aged 35 to 55 with primary liver carcinoma and hepatitis B virus infection. CDR3s include the opening cysteine and the closing phenylalanine or tryptophan. D genes are given only for firm matches. Clone size appears in some rows only: once, few, many, or a class for an expanded clone.

clone_size: -; d_call: -; cdr3_length: 14; v_call: TRBV29-1; j_call: TRBJ1-5; cdr3_aa: CSVSGGATNQPQHF; cdr3_nt: TGCAGCGTGTCCGGGGGCGCTACCAATCAACCCCAGCATTTT
clone_size: -; d_call: -; cdr3_length: 15; v_call: TRBV11-2; j_call: TRBJ2-7; cdr3_aa: CASSSTRGGRCEQYF; cdr3_nt: TGTGCCAGCAGCTCAACCCGAGGGGGAAGATGCGAGCAGTACTTC
clone_size: -; d_call: TRBD2; cdr3_length: 17; v_call: TRBV11-1; j_call: TRBJ2-1; cdr3_aa: CASSLGLAGEVENEQLF; cdr3_nt: TGTGCCAGCAGCCTGGGACTAGCCGGAGAAGTTGAAAATGAGCAGCTCTTC
clone_size: many; d_call: -; cdr3_length: 13; v_call: TRBV6-1; j_call: TRBJ2-2; cdr3_aa: CASNTSPAGELFF; cdr3_nt: TGTGCCAGCAATACTAGCCCCGCCGGGGAGCTGTTTTTT
clone_size: -; d_call: -; cdr3_length: 17; v_call: TRBV7-9; j_call: TRBJ2-2; cdr3_aa: CASSPLDGILGPGSCFF; cdr3_nt: -
clone_size: -; d_call: -; cdr3_length: 16; v_call: TRBV11-2; j_call: TRBJ2-3; cdr3_aa: CTSSPPTCGSIDTQYF; cdr3_nt: TGTACCAGCAGCCCCCCGACTTGCGGCAGCATAGATACGCAGTATTTT
clone_size: once; d_call: -; cdr3_length: 13; v_call: TRBV28; j_call: TRBJ1-1; cdr3_aa: CARSPSANTEAFF; cdr3_nt: TGTGCCAGGAGCCCCTCTGCTAACACTGAAGCTTTCTTT
clone_size: -; d_call: -; cdr3_length: 15; v_call: TRBV12-3/TRBV12-4; j_call: TRBJ1-2; cdr3_aa: CAGSLRGRPFYGYTF; cdr3_nt: TGTGCCGGCAGTTTAAGGGGTAGGCCCTTCTATGGCTACACCTTC
clone_size: -; d_call: TRBD2; cdr3_length: 18; v_call: TRBV11-2; j_call: TRBJ2-7; cdr3_aa: CASSLSAGLSGGGYEQYF; cdr3_nt: TGTGCCAGCAGCTTATCCGCTGGACTATCGGGAGGGGGCTACGAGCAGTACTTC
clone_size: -; d_call: TRBD1; cdr3_length: 17; v_call: TRBV4-2; j_call: TRBJ2-7; cdr3_aa: CAGSQGLQGQGAGEQYF; cdr3_nt: TGTGCAGGCAGCCAAGGCCTACAGGGACAGGGGGCGGGGGAGCAGTACTTC
clone_size: -; d_call: -; cdr3_length: 16; v_call: TRBV4-1; j_call: TRBJ2-2; cdr3_aa: CASNQAAAGITGELFF; cdr3_nt: TGCGCCAGCAACCAAGCCGCGGCAGGGATCACCGGGGAGCTGTTTTTT
clone_size: many; d_call: TRBD1; cdr3_length: 15; v_call: TRBV7-9; j_call: TRBJ2-1; cdr3_aa: CASSLGDRAHNEQFF; cdr3_nt: TGTGCCAGCAGCTTAGGGGACAGGGCACACAATGAGCAGTTCTTC
clone_size: -; d_call: -; cdr3_length: 15; v_call: TRBV4-2; j_call: TRBJ1-4; cdr3_aa: CASSQDHGFGEKLLF; cdr3_nt: TGTGCCAGCAGCCAAGACCATGGGTTCGGTGAAAAACTGCTTTTT
clone_size: -; d_call: -; cdr3_length: 14; v_call: TRBV19; j_call: TRBJ1-1; cdr3_aa: CACSIEGRYTEAFF; cdr3_nt: TGTGCCTGTAGTATAGAGGGCAGATACACTGAAGCTTTCTTT
clone_size: -; d_call: -; cdr3_length: 14; v_call: TRBV29-1; j_call: TRBJ2-7; cdr3_aa: CSVVGELAEYVQYF; cdr3_nt: TGCAGCGTTGTTGGGGAACTAGCCGAATACGTGCAGTACTTC
clone_size: -; d_call: -; cdr3_length: 13; v_call: TRBV7-8; j_call: TRBJ2-7; cdr3_aa: CARSGDKTYGQYF; cdr3_nt: TGTGCCAGGAGCGGGGACAAGACCTACGGGCAGTACTTC
clone_size: -; d_call: TRBD2; cdr3_length: 17; v_call: TRBV6-2/TRBV6-3; j_call: TRBJ2-1; cdr3_aa: CANSYLREKFRYNGQFF; cdr3_nt: TGTGCCAACAGTTACTTGCGGGAGAAGTTTAGGTACAATGGGCAGTTCTTC
clone_size: -; d_call: TRBD1; cdr3_length: 16; v_call: TRBV7-8; j_call: TRBJ1-1; cdr3_aa: CVSSPRTGGMNTEAFF; cdr3_nt: TGTGTCAGCAGCCCACGAACAGGGGGAATGAACACTGAAGCTTTCTTT